The sequence of this TCR beta chain was determined in a study of T-cell reconstitution after alpha-beta-depleted transplantation in children. V was trimmed by 4 bases and J by 5 bases, leaving 23 bases between them. The CDR3 runs to 17 residues. Germline CDR1 is LGHDT and CDR2 is YNNKEL (reference sequence). The study's findings and limits: Diversity and T-cell counts at one year after transplant derived mostly from new T cells. Elevated TCRbeta diversity at day 60 was traced, in some patients, to surviving recipient T cells and thymic progenitors. Reportedly, only several hundred clones from non-depleted graft cells drove alpha-beta T-cell counts at about two months.

A library of TCRbeta sequences, prepared with unique molecular identifiers, was generated. TCRdb re-called the PCR reads with MiXCR, one entry per CDR3 protein. The sample has about 300,000 distinct CDR3 sequences, approximately 7.3% seen once; the top ten hold 9.1%. This clonotype was found a few times. No antigen is known for it. This receptor was taken from a female patient aged 2-9 years who had a stem cell transplant for Fanconi anemia, so the T cells may come from the graft donor. The J gene is TRBJ2-5, the V gene TRBV3-1, with D possibly TRBD2 on 6 matching bases. Sequencing was performed on peripheral blood, taken 360 days after TCRalphabeta/CD19-depleted stem cell transplant. The DNA for the CDR3 is TGTGCCAGCAGCCCCTACCAAACTCATGCGGGGAGGGAGACCCAGTACTTC. This codes for CASSPYQTHAGRETQYF.